The T cell receptor (beta chain) described here comes from a study of shared clonotypes between healthy human individuals. Some clones are missing from TCRdb's copy, which holds only in-frame ones; the method was immunoSEQ multiplex PCR. The profile shows around 1,100,000 clones, around three quarters of them singletons. General study results and limits: A few donors held approximately 4.5% of naive CD4 clonotypes in common.

Notes on this clone: Its target is not known.

The CDR3 consists of 16 residues. CDR1 is SGHRS and CDR2 is YFSETQ in the germline V gene. After removal of 4 bases from V and 1 base from J, the junction contained 9 bases not matched to a gene. This sequence joins TRBV5-1 and TRBJ2-3; 7 nucleotides agree with TRBD2. Sequenced: memory CD4+ T cells from PBMCs. Regarding subset: CD45RA-negative fraction. The origin of this receptor is a young man in good health. Some clones in this sample may be carry-over from other donors' samples. The CDR3 bases are TGCGCCAGCAGCCCGATTGGCACTAGCGGCACAGATACGCAGTATTTT. It yields the protein CASSPIGTSGTDTQYF. Together with reference TRBV5-1 and TRBJ2-3, the CDR3 gives the full variable domain: KAGVTQTPRYLIKTRGQQVTLSCSPISGHRSVSWYQQTPGQGLQFLFEYFSETQRNKGNFPGRFSGRQFSNSRSEMNVSTLELGDSALYLCASSPIGTSGTDTQYFGPGTRLTVL.